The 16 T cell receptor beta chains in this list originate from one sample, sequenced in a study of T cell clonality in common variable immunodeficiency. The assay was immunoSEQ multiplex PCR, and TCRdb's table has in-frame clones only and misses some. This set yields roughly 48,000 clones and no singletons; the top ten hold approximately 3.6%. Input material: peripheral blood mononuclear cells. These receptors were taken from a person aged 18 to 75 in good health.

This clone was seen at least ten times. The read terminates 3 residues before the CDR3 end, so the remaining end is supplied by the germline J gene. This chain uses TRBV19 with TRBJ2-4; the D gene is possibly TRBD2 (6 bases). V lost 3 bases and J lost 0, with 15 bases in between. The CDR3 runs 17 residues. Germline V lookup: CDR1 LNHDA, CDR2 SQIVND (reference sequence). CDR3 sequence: CASSMVGEAGAKNIQYF. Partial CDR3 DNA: TGTGCCAGTAGTATGGTGGGAGAAGCGGGAGCCAAAAACATT.

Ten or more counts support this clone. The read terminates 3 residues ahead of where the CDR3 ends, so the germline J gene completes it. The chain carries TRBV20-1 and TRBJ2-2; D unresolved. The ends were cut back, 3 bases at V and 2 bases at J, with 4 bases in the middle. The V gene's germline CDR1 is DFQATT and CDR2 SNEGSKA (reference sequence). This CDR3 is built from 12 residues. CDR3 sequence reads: CSASVNTGELFF. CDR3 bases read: TGCAGTGCTAGTGTAAACACCGGGGAG.

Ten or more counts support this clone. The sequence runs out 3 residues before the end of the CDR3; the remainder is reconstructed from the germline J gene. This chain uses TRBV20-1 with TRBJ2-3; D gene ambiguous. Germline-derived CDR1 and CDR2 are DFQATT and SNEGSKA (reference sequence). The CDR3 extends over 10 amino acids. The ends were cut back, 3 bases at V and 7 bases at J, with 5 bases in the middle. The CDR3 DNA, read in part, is TGCAGTGCTAGCGTATATACG. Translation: CSASVYT. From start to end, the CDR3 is CSASVYTQYF.

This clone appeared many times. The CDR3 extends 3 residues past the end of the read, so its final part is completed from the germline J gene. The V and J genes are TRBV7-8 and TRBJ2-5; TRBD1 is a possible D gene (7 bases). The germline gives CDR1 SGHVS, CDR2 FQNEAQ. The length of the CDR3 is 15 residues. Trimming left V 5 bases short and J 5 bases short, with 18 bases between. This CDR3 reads CASSPTGRLVETQYF. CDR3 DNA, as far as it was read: TGTGCCAGCAGCCCGACAGGGAGGTTGGTCGAGACC. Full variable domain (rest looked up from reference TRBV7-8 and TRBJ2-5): GAGVSQSPRYKVAKRGQDVALRCDPISGHVSLFWYQQALGQGPEFLTYFQNEAQLDKSGLPSDRFFAERPEGSVSTLKIQRTQQEDSAVYLCASSPTGRLVETQYFGPGTRLLVL.

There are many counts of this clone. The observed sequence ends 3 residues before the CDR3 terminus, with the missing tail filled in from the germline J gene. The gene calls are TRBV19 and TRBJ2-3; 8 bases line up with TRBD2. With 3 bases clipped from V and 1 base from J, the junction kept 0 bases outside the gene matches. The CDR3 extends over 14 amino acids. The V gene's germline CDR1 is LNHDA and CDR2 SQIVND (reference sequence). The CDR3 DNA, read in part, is TGTGCCAGTAGTATGGGACTAGGCACAGATACG. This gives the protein CASSMGLGTDT. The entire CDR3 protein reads CASSMGLGTDTQYF.

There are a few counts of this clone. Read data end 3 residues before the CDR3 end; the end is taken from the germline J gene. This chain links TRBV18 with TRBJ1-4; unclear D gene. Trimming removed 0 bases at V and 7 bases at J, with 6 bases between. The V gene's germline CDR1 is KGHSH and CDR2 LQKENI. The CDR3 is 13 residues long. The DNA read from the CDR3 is TGTGCCAGCTCACCACCGGCCCCTGAAAAA. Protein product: CASSPPAPEK. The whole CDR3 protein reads CASSPPAPEKLFF.

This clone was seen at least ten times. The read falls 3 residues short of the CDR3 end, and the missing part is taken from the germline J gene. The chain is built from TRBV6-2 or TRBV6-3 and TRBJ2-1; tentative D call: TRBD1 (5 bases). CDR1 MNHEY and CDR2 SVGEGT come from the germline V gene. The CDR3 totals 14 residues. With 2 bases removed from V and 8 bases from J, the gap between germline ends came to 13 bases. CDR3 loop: CASSYQGGIDEQFF. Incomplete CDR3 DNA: TGTGCCAGCAGTTACCAGGGTGGAATCGATGAG.

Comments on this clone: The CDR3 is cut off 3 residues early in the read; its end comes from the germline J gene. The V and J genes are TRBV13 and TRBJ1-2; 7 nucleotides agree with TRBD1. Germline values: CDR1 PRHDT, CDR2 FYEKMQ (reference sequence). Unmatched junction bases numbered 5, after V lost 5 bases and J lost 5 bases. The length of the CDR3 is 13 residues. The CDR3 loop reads CASSQQGLYGYTF. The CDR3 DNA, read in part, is TGTGCCAGCAGCCAACAGGGGCTGTATGGC.

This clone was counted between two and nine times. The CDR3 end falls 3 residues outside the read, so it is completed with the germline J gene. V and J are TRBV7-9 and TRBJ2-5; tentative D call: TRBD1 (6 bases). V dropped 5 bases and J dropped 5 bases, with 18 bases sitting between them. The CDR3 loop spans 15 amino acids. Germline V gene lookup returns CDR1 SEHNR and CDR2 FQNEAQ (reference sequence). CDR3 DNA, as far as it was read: TGTGCCAGCAGCCCACGACAGGCCGAGGTGGAGACC. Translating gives CASSPRQAEVET. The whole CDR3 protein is CASSPRQAEVETQYF.

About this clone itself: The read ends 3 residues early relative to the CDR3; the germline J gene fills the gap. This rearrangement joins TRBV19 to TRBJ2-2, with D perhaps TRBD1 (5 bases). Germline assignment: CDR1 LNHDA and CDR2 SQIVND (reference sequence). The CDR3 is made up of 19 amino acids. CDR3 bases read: TGTGCCAGTAGTATATCGATGCGGCTGTATAGCTCTGGGGCCAACGTG. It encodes CASSISMRLYSSGANV. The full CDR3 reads CASSISMRLYSSGANVLFF. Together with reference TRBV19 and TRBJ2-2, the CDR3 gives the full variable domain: DGGITQSPKYLFRKEGQNVTLSCEQNLNHDAMYWYRQDPGQGLRLIYYSQIVNDFQKGDIAEGYSVSREKKESFPLTVTSAQKNPTAFYLCASSISMRLYSSGANVLFFGEGSRLTVL.

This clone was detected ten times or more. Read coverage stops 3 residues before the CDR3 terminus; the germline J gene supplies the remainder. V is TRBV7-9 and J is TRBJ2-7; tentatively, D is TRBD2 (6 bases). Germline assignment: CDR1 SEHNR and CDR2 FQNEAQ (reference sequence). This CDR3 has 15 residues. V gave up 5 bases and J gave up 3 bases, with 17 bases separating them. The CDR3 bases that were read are TGTGCCAGCAGCGACATCGGGCAGGGAGGCTACGAG. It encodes CASSDIGQGGYE. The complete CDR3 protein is CASSDIGQGGYEQYF. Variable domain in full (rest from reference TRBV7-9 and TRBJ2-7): DTGVSQNPRHKITKRGQNVTFRCDPISEHNRLYWYRQTLGQGPEFLTYFQNEAQLEKSRLLSDRFSAERPKGSFSTLEIQRTEQGDSAMYLCASSDIGQGGYEQYFGPGTRLTVT.

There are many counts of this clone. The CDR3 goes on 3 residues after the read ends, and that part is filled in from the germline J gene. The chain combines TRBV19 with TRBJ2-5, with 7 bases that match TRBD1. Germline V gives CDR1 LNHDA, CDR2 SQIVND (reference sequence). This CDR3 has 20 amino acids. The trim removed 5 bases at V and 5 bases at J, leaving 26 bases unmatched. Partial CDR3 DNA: TGTGCCAGTAGTTTCCGGACAGGCCTTAGGGGCGTCAGTTTTGAGGAGACC. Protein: CASSFRTGLRGVSFEET. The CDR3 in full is CASSFRTGLRGVSFEETQYF.

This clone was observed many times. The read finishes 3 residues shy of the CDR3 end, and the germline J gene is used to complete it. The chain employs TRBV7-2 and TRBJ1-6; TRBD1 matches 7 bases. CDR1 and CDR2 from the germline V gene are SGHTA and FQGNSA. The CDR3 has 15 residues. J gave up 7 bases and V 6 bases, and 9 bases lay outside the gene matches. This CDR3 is CASSGQARLNSPLHF. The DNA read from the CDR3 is TGTGCCAGCAGTGGACAGGCTCGGTTGAATTCACCC.

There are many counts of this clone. CDR3 amino acids: CAFSGTSDYNEQFF. The part of the CDR3 DNA that was read is TGTGCCTTTTCCGGGACTAGCGACTACAATGAG. The chain links TRBV30 to TRBJ2-1; 10 nucleotides match TRBD2. The observed sequence ends 3 residues before the CDR3 terminus, with the missing tail filled in from the germline J gene. V was pared by 7 bases and J by 3 bases, with 6 bases of the junction left unmatched. The germline gives CDR1 GTSNPN, CDR2 SVGIG (reference sequence). The CDR3 sequence is 14 residues long.

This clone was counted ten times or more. Incomplete CDR3 DNA: TGCAGTGCTAGAGAAGAACTAGCGGGGAACACAGATACG. Translated, it gives CSAREELAGNTDT. The entire CDR3 is CSAREELAGNTDTQYF. The rearrangement joins TRBV20-1 to TRBJ2-3; 10 bases line up with TRBD2. Read data end 3 residues before the CDR3 end; the end is taken from the germline J gene. The CDR3 has 16 residues. Germline loops: CDR1 DFQATT, CDR2 SNEGSKA (reference sequence). V lost 0 bases to trimming and J lost 2 bases; unmatched junction nucleotides: 5.

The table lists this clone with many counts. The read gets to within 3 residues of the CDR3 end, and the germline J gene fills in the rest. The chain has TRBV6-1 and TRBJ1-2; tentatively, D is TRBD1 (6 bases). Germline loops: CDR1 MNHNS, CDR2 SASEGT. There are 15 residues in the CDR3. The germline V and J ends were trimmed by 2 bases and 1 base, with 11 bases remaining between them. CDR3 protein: CASSEHREVNYGYTF. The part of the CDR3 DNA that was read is TGTGCCAGCAGTGAACACAGGGAAGTTAACTATGGC.